The rows below give T cell receptor beta chains drawn from one sample of a study of shared clonotypes between healthy human individuals. The assay was immunoSEQ multiplex PCR, and TCRdb's table has in-frame clones only and misses some. The sample lists more than 550,000 clones; approximately 90% were seen once. Input material: naive CD8+ T cells sorted from blood. These TCRs come from a man aged 25-40 years in good health. The CDR3 runs from the conserved cysteine through the conserved F or W. The D gene is left open where the match is weak. Clone sizes are given selectively: once, few, many, or a class where the clone is expanded.

abundance: .
d_gene: .
v_gene: TRBV11-3
j_gene: TRBJ2-2
CDR3aa: CASSPAASGELFF
CDR3nt: TGTGCCAGCAGCCCTGCAGCCAGCGGGGAGCTGTTTTTT

abundance: .
d_gene: .
v_gene: TRBV7-3
j_gene: TRBJ2-7
CDR3aa: CASSLNAGSEQYF
CDR3nt: TGTGCCAGCAGCTTAAATGCGGGCTCCGAGCAGTACTTC

abundance: once
d_gene: .
v_gene: TRBV2
j_gene: TRBJ1-5
CDR3aa: CASSETHSNQPQHF
CDR3nt: TGTGCCAGCAGTGAGACCCATAGCAATCAGCCCCAGCATTTT

abundance: .
d_gene: TRBD2
v_gene: TRBV30
j_gene: TRBJ2-7
CDR3aa: CAWNGGAVVGPQYF
CDR3nt: TGTGCCTGGAACGGGGGGGCCGTCGTGGGGCCGCAGTACTTC

abundance: few
d_gene: .
v_gene: TRBV28
j_gene: TRBJ1-2
CDR3aa: CASRAQTNYGYTF
CDR3nt: TGTGCCAGCAGGGCTCAAACTAACTATGGCTACACCTTC

abundance: .
d_gene: TRBD2
v_gene: TRBV7-9
j_gene: TRBJ2-7
CDR3aa: CASSSTGTSGGYSRYEQYF
CDR3nt: TGTGCCAGCAGCTCGACCGGGACTAGCGGGGGGTACTCCCGATACGAGCAGTACTTC

abundance: .
d_gene: .
v_gene: TRBV19
j_gene: TRBJ2-2
CDR3aa: CASSKGPSNTGELFF
CDR3nt: TGTGCCAGTAGTAAGGGCCCTTCGAACACCGGGGAGCTGTTTTTT

abundance: .
d_gene: .
v_gene: TRBV5-1
j_gene: TRBJ2-1
CDR3aa: CASSLRTEYNEQFF
CDR3nt: TGCGCCAGCAGCCTTCGGACGGAATACAATGAGCAGTTCTTC

abundance: .
d_gene: TRBD2
v_gene: TRBV27
j_gene: TRBJ2-1
CDR3aa: CATYSGRASNEQFF
CDR3nt: TGTGCCACCTATAGCGGGAGGGCCAGTAATGAGCAGTTCTTC

abundance: .
d_gene: .
v_gene: TRBV4-3
j_gene: TRBJ2-7
CDR3aa: CASSQRTGSHEQYF
CDR3nt: TGCGCCAGCAGCCAGCGTACAGGGTCCCACGAGCAGTACTTC

abundance: .
d_gene: .
v_gene: TRBV19
j_gene: TRBJ2-7
CDR3aa: CASSEIGTSYEQYF
CDR3nt: TGTGCCAGTAGTGAAATCGGCACCTCCTACGAGCAGTACTTC

abundance: .
d_gene: .
v_gene: TRBV29-1
j_gene: TRBJ2-7
CDR3aa: CSVELGGNSYEQYF
CDR3nt: TGCAGCGTTGAATTAGGCGGGAACTCCTACGAGCAGTACTTC

abundance: .
d_gene: TRBD2
v_gene: TRBV9
j_gene: TRBJ2-5
CDR3aa: CASSESGDQETQYF
CDR3nt: TGTGCCAGCAGCGAGAGCGGGGACCAAGAGACCCAGTACTTC

abundance: .
d_gene: .
v_gene: TRBV29-1
j_gene: TRBJ1-2
CDR3aa: CSVEDRKEGANYGYTF
CDR3nt: TGCAGCGTTGAAGATCGGAAGGAGGGGGCTAACTATGGCTACACCTTC

abundance: .
d_gene: TRBD1
v_gene: TRBV28
j_gene: TRBJ1-2
CDR3aa: CASSTRSTGPYGYTF
CDR3nt: TGTGCCAGCAGTACCCGATCGACAGGGCCCTATGGCTACACCTTC

abundance: .
d_gene: TRBD1
v_gene: TRBV27
j_gene: TRBJ2-7
CDR3aa: CASRTGAFSYEQYF
CDR3nt: TGTGCCAGCAGGACAGGGGCCTTTTCCTACGAGCAGTACTTC

abundance: .
d_gene: .
v_gene: TRBV5-6
j_gene: TRBJ1-5
CDR3aa: CASSGRDSNQPQHF
CDR3nt: TGTGCCAGCAGCGGGAGAGATAGCAATCAGCCCCAGCATTTT

abundance: .
d_gene: TRBD1
v_gene: TRBV7-9
j_gene: TRBJ2-1
CDR3aa: CASSPRDRVQSSYNEQFF
CDR3nt: TGTGCCAGCAGCCCCCGGGACAGGGTACAAAGCTCCTACAATGAGCAGTTCTTC

abundance: once
d_gene: TRBD2
v_gene: TRBV4-1
j_gene: TRBJ2-3
CDR3aa: CASSPLLAGVADTQYF
CDR3nt: TGCGCCAGCAGCCCTTTACTAGCGGGAGTTGCCGATACGCAGTATTTT

abundance: .
d_gene: TRBD2
v_gene: TRBV29-1
j_gene: TRBJ2-6
CDR3aa: CSVEGGRAPSRSGANVLTF
CDR3nt: TGCAGCGTTGAAGGCGGGAGGGCCCCTTCGCGCTCTGGGGCCAACGTCCTGACTTTC

abundance: .
d_gene: .
v_gene: TRBV6-5
j_gene: TRBJ2-1
CDR3aa: CASSYSASDGGHEQFF
CDR3nt: TGTGCCAGCAGTTACTCAGCTAGCGACGGGGGCCATGAGCAGTTCTTC